This T cell receptor (beta chain) was found in a study of blood T cell repertoires in COVID-19. Study in general: T cells, B-cell-depleted T cells, or PBMCs supplied cDNA or gDNA.

Trimming stripped 3 bases from V and 7 bases from J, with 15 bases between. Germline V gives CDR1 KGHSH, CDR2 LQKENI. CDR3 length: 14 amino acids. The data were produced by immunoSEQ multiplex PCR, yet TCRdb's version contains in-frame clones alone and is incomplete. Of about 55,000 clones detected, about 91% appear once; the ten largest clones hold less than 7.5%. This rearrangement joins TRBV18 to TRBJ1-2; weak D call: TRBD1 (5 bases). This TCR came from a man aged 50-60 years with active COVID-19. What was sequenced was peripheral blood. CDR3 protein: CASSPGGKAVGYTF. In nucleotides, the CDR3 is TGTGCCAGCTCACCGGGGGGGAAAGCGGTTGGCTACACCTTC.